This T cell receptor (beta chain) was identified in a study of blood T cell repertoires in COVID-19 (dated by TCRdb to between 2020 and 2021). For context, the study as a whole: Samples from collaborators originated in the United States, Italy and Spain and spanned both the acute and convalescent phases of COVID-19. A de-identified subject ID, COVID-19 status, age in years and sex were almost always included in the sample metadata. A freely available public database, intended as a resource for researchers studying the immune response to SARS-CoV-2, is where the repertoires were released. Deeply sampled blood TCRbeta repertoires from subjects exposed to, actively infected with, or recovered from COVID-19 were included in the dataset. Samples were obtained from the ongoing ImmuneRACE study (first 160 participants) and from 950 to 1,500 subjects provided by 6 global collaborators. Where available, HLA class I and class II types were obtained from metadata supplied by the sample provider rather than from assay-based typing. The prospective study material was composed of cDNA or gDNA derived from T cells, B-cell-depleted T cells, or PBMCs. On the study overall, not on this receptor specifically: How much clinical and demographic metadata was included differed by source and by participant, and the metadata was provided uncurated.

Notes on this clone: This clone's antigen is unknown. At one end the junction does not follow the germline gene, possibly because of a read error.

Reading the germline V gene gives CDR1 SGHDT and CDR2 YYEEEE. CDR3 length: 12 amino acids, cysteine to phenylalanine. Kept here is only the CDR3 DNA, which spans 36 bases and is read in frame from base 1. TCRbeta CDR3 regions were amplified from genomic DNA by means of the immunoSEQ Assay, a bias-controlled multiplex PCR. In the original analysis: Nucleated cell counts per sample were estimated from amplification of reference gene primers within the assay. To quantify the absolute abundance of each unique TCRbeta CDR3 rearrangement, sequence reads were collapsed and filtered. For each sample, productive Simpson clonality was calculated as the square root of Simpson's diversity index over productive rearrangements. Drawn from immuneACCESS, this table holds only the in-frame rearrangements with V and J called that TCRdb kept. Clones are partly lost; checked studies trace under half to an unresolved V gene and leave the rest unexplained. Clone size and the V and J calls come from that table; the DNA yielded D and trimming. The sample table records under 70,000 clones; about 80% of these occur just once. More than 9.5% of the sample comes from the top ten.

Whole blood was collected in K2EDTA tubes by collaborating institutions according to the institutions' own protocols. For TCRbeta analysis, collaborators shipped samples as frozen whole blood, isolated PBMCs, or DNA extracted from either of those sample types. The rearranged chain carries TRBV5-6 and TRBJ2-7; the D gene is perhaps TRBD2, on 5 matching bases. This TCR was recovered from a human donor in a cohort sampled during active COVID-19. Input material: peripheral blood. The DNA sequence is given as TGTGCCAGCAGCTTGGCAGACTACGAGCGGTACTTC. Its coded protein is CASSLADYERYF. The entire variable domain, with the stretches around the CDR3 drawn from the reference TRBV5-6 and TRBJ2-7 proteins, is DAGVTQSPTHLIKTRGQQVTLRCSPKSGHDTVSWYQQALGQGPQFIFQYYEEEERQRGNFPDRFSGHQFPNYSSELNVNALLLGDSALYLCASSLADYERYFGPGTRLTVT.